Below are 26 T cell receptor beta chains sequenced from a single sample in a study of T cells after yellow fever vaccination. TCRdb re-called the 5' RACE reads with MiXCR, one entry per CDR3 protein. Among hundreds of thousands of distinct CDR3 sequences listed, about a fifth were seen once. The sample consisted of PBMCs, taken roughly 23 days after the first yellow fever vaccination. Receptors originate from a man aged 18 to 30 who received the YFV17D yellow fever vaccine.

The CDR3 loop is CASSFQVGNEQYF. The CDR3 DNA is TGCGCCAGCAGCTTCCAAGTAGGGAACGAGCAGTACTTC. The rearrangement links TRBV5-1 to TRBJ2-7; D uncertain. Germline V gene lookup returns CDR1 SGHRS and CDR2 YFSETQ. CDR3 length: 13 residues. V lost 2 bases and J 5 bases, leaving 11 bases between the germline ends.

The V gene is TRBV6-5, the J gene TRBJ2-7; the D is unclear. Trimming left V 0 bases short and J 3 bases short, with 12 bases between. Per germline, CDR1 MNHEY and CDR2 SVGAGI. The CDR3 runs to 15 residues. CDR3 DNA: TGTGCCAGCAGTTACTCTTCAGGATGGGGCTACGAGCAGTACTTC. It specifies CASSYSSGWGYEQYF.

The table lists this clonotype with a few counts. This chain connects TRBV10-3 to TRBJ1-6; no reliable D call. The CDR3 extends over 15 amino acids. V lost 0 bases and J lost 7, with 10 bases in between. CDR1 and CDR2 from the germline V gene are ENHRY and SYGVKD. The CDR3 region is CAISESVLGNSPLHF. The CDR3 DNA follows: TGTGCCATCAGTGAGTCGGTTTTGGGGAATTCACCCCTCCACTTT.

The chain uses TRBV7-9 and TRBJ2-3; weak D call: TRBD2 (7 bases). The V end was cut by 4 bases, the J end by 2 bases, with 13 bases between. Germline V gives CDR1 SEHNR, CDR2 FQNEAQ (reference sequence). The CDR3 is made up of 15 amino acids. The CDR3 here is CASSYVRGLTDTQYF. CDR3 bases: TGTGCCAGCAGCTACGTGCGGGGGCTCACAGATACGCAGTATTTT.

Many counts were recorded for this clonotype. This chain connects TRBV4-3 to TRBJ2-1; D possibly matches TRBD1 or TRBD2 (6 bases each). The V and J ends lost 5 bases and 9 bases respectively, with 23 bases between them. The CDR3 spans 16 residues. Germline-derived CDR1 and CDR2 are LGHNA and YSLEER. The CDR3 loop is CASSWSLVTGAGEQFF. The CDR3 nucleotides read TGCGCCAGCAGCTGGAGCCTAGTGACGGGGGCTGGTGAGCAGTTCTTC.

This clonotype was seen a handful of times. The chain carries TRBV20-1 and TRBJ2-6, with D hard to call. Germline V gene data show CDR1 as DFQATT and CDR2 as SNEGSKA (reference sequence). CDR3 length equals 14 residues. The V end was cut by 5 bases, the J end by 4 bases, with 12 bases between. The CDR3 DNA reads as TGCAGTGCTGGCAGGCTCGAAGGGGCCAACGTCCTGACTTTC. Amino acids: CSAGRLEGANVLTF.

The rearrangement uses TRBV5-1 and TRBJ2-7; D may be TRBD1 (6 bases). Germline CDR1 SGHRS, CDR2 YFSETQ. The CDR3 is 15 residues long. Trimming left V 4 bases short and J 4 bases short, with 18 bases between. CDR3 in amino acids: CASSKFQTGGYEQYF. The CDR3 DNA is TGCGCCAGCAGCAAATTCCAGACAGGAGGTTACGAGCAGTACTTC.

Of note for this clonotype: A junction boundary mismatches the germline segment, possibly from a read error. This sequence joins TRBV7-7 and TRBJ2-5; 11 nucleotides match TRBD2. This CDR3 is 15 amino acids long. Germline V gives CDR1 SSHAT, CDR2 FNYEAQ (reference sequence). The CDR3 spells CASSLATSGAVTQYF. The CDR3 nucleotides are TGTGCTAGCAGCTTAGCGACTAGCGGGGCGGTGACCCAGTACTTC. Full variable domain (missing parts from reference TRBV7-7 and TRBJ2-5): GAGVSQSPRYKVTKRGQDVTLRCDPISSHATLYWYQQALGQGPEFLTYFNYEAQPDKSGLPSDRFSAERPEGSISTLTIQRTEQRDSAMYRCASSLATSGAVTQYFGPGTRLLVL.

This clonotype has only a few counts. This chain connects TRBV7-2 to TRBJ2-3; the match to TRBD2 covers 9 bases. Germline-derived CDR1 and CDR2 are SGHTA and FQGNSA. V shed 0 bases, J shed 2 bases, and the junction held 6 bases outside the gene matches. CDR3 length: 17 residues. The CDR3 here is CASSLASSGGHTDTQYF. In DNA form, the CDR3 reads TGTGCCAGCAGCTTAGCATCAAGCGGGGGGCACACAGATACGCAGTATTTT.

This clonotype was counted between two and nine times. This chain joins TRBV12-3 or TRBV12-4 and TRBJ1-3; D remains ambiguous. This CDR3 region has 16 residues. With 6 bases removed from V and 1 base from J, the gap between germline ends came to 16 bases. The CDR3 spells CASSLGRPNSGNTIYF. Written as DNA, the CDR3 is TGTGCCAGCAGCCTTGGGAGGCCTAATTCTGGAAACACCATATATTTT.

The chain combines TRBV14 with TRBJ2-2; D unresolved. From germline, CDR1 is SGHDN and CDR2 FVKESK. V dropped 4 bases and J dropped 4 bases, with 10 bases sitting between them. CDR3 length: 14 amino acids. Here the CDR3 DNA reads TGTGCCAGCAGCCCACTACAGCGCACCGGGGAGCTGTTTTTT. This gives the protein CASSPLQRTGELFF.

This sequence joins TRBV4-1 and TRBJ2-1, with a weak D call TRBD2 (6 bases). The CDR3 runs 15 residues. Germline CDR1 is MGHRA and CDR2 is YSYEKL. V gave up 3 bases and J gave up 7 bases, with 16 bases separating them. This CDR3 reads CASSHPPGLTNEQFF. Here the CDR3 DNA reads TGCGCCAGCAGCCACCCCCCGGGACTTACGAATGAGCAGTTCTTC.

The chain recombines TRBV5-1 with TRBJ1-2; weak D call: TRBD1 (5 bases). V lost 1 base to trimming and J lost 6 bases, with 16 bases between them. The germline gives CDR1 SGHRS, CDR2 YFSETQ. This CDR3 comprises 15 residues. The CDR3 sequence is CASSLYPARVDGYTF. The CDR3 DNA sequence: TGCGCCAGCAGCTTGTACCCGGCCAGGGTGGATGGCTACACCTTC.

This clonotype has more than one count but fewer than ten. In nucleotides, the CDR3 is TGTGCCAGCAGTTACCAAACAATACGACAGGGGCTGGATGAAAAACTGTTTTTT. Translating it yields CASSYQTIRQGLDEKLFF. This rearrangement joins TRBV6-5 to TRBJ1-4; 8 nucleotides agree with TRBD1. Trimming at V came to 2 bases and at J to 6 bases, leaving 14 bases not matched to a gene. This CDR3 has 18 amino acids. Germline CDR1 is MNHEY and CDR2 is SVGAGI.

In this sample, this clonotype turned up a few times. J is TRBJ2-2 and V is TRBV9, with 9 bases matching TRBD1. The CDR3 is 17 residues long. CDR1 and CDR2 (germline): SGDLS, YYNGEE. The V and J ends lost 4 bases and 8 bases, in that order; junction bases with no gene match: 15. Here the CDR3 reads CASSLGWGQGYSGELFF. As DNA, the CDR3 is TGTGCCAGCAGCCTCGGGTGGGGACAGGGATACTCGGGGGAGCTGTTTTTT.

J is TRBJ2-6 and V is TRBV7-8; TRBD1 aligns across 7 bases. CDR3 length equals 20 residues. V gave up 5 bases and J gave up 3 bases; unmatched junction bases: 19. CDR1 and CDR2 from the germline V gene are SGHVS and FQNEAQ. CDR3 loop: CASSEIPTGIFRDGANVLTF. The DNA of the CDR3 is TGTGCCAGCAGCGAGATTCCGACAGGGATCTTTCGAGATGGGGCCAACGTCCTGACTTTC.

CDR3 sequence (DNA): TGTGCCAGCAGCAAGGGGGGGGCGGATGGCTACACCTTC. Its translation is CASSKGGADGYTF. The V call is TRBV12-3 or TRBV12-4, the J call TRBJ1-2, with TRBD1 as a possible D gene (6 bases). The CDR3 runs 13 residues. V lost 6 bases and J lost 6, with 14 bases in between.

This clonotype appeared a few times. The chain carries TRBV12-3 or TRBV12-4 and TRBJ1-6, with D unclear. Trimming pared 8 bases from V and 7 bases from J, leaving 18 bases between. This CDR3 comprises 15 residues. As DNA, the CDR3 is TGTGCCAGCTCGGGTCTGCAGGCGGCAAATTCACCCCTCCACTTT. It codes for CASSGLQAANSPLHF.

The chain has TRBV5-1 and TRBJ1-5; D is ambiguous. Germline-derived CDR1 and CDR2 are SGHRS and YFSETQ. The CDR3 runs 15 residues. Trimming removed 0 bases from V and 0 bases from J, with 7 bases in between. The CDR3 region is CASSLVPASNQPQHF. The CDR3 DNA reads as TGCGCCAGCAGCTTGGTTCCGGCTAGCAATCAGCCCCAGCATTTT.

The table lists this clonotype with a few counts. The chain carries TRBV3-1 and TRBJ2-5, with D perhaps matching TRBD2 (6 bases). V lost 4 bases to trimming and J lost 5 bases, with 11 bases between them. This CDR3 spans 13 amino acids. The germline CDR1 and CDR2 sequences are LGHDT and YNNKEL (reference sequence). Here the CDR3 reads CASSPGLTETQYF. CDR3 in DNA: TGTGCCAGCAGCCCGGGACTTACGGAGACCCAGTACTTC.

In DNA, the CDR3 is TGTGCCAGCAGCCCCTCAAAGGGAGCCTCTCGGGCCGGGGAGCTGTTTTTT. As protein: CASSPSKGASRAGELFF. The V gene is TRBV9, the J gene TRBJ2-2; the D gene is possibly TRBD2 (5 bases). CDR3 length: 17 amino acids. Looked up from germline, CDR1 is SGDLS and CDR2 is YYNGEE. V was pared by 4 bases and J by 6 bases, with 22 bases between.

The CDR3 loop is CASSLTLSAATEETQYF. For the CDR3, the DNA is TGTGCCAGCAGTCTTACCCTGAGCGCGGCTACCGAAGAGACCCAGTACTTC. The V call is TRBV2, the J call TRBJ2-5; D unresolved. The CDR3 runs to 17 residues. V gave up 5 bases and J gave up 3 bases, with 22 bases separating them. CDR1 is SNHLY, CDR2 FYNNEI, per germline.

This sequence joins TRBV7-3 and TRBJ1-1; 11 nucleotides agree with TRBD1. Germline CDR1 SGHTA, CDR2 FQGTGA. J lost 4 bases, V lost 5 bases, and 9 bases had no gene match. CDR3 length: 16 amino acids. The CDR3 sequence: CASSPGHGTGGTEAFF. CDR3 coding DNA: TGTGCCAGCAGCCCAGGGCATGGGACAGGGGGCACTGAAGCTTTCTTT. The whole variable domain, filled in from reference TRBV7-3 and TRBJ1-1, reads GAGVSQTPSNKVTEKGKYVELRCDPISGHTALYWYRQSLGQGPEFLIYFQGTGAADDSGLPNDRFFAVRPEGSVSTLKIQRTERGDSAVYLCASSPGHGTGGTEAFFGQGTRLTVV.

The V gene is TRBV4-3, the J gene TRBJ2-2; perhaps TRBD2 as D (6 bases). V was pared by 1 base and J by 3 bases, with 12 bases between. Per the germline V gene, CDR1 is LGHNA and CDR2 is YSLEER. This CDR3 region has 16 residues. The chain's CDR3 is CASSQVAEGHTGELFF. CDR3 in DNA: TGCGCCAGCAGCCAAGTAGCGGAGGGGCACACCGGGGAGCTGTTTTTT.

V and J are TRBV6-5 and TRBJ2-5; D unresolved. The CDR3 spans 18 residues. Per germline, CDR1 MNHEY and CDR2 SVGAGI. V dropped 3 bases and J dropped 5 bases, with 25 bases sitting between them. The CDR3 DNA follows: TGTGCCAGCAGTTATCAACCACGATACCCCGCCACGAGGGAGACCCAGTACTTC. This sequence encodes CASSYQPRYPATRETQYF.

This clonotype has just a few counts. The chain is built from TRBV4-3 and TRBJ2-5; no firm D call. The CDR3 extends over 13 amino acids. Deletions cut 1 base from V and 2 bases from J, with 5 bases between. Germline lookup yields CDR1 LGHNA and CDR2 YSLEER. CDR3 protein: CASSQGIQETQYF. The CDR3 region has the DNA TGCGCCAGCAGCCAAGGAATTCAAGAGACCCAGTACTTC.